This TCR beta chain was documented in a study of Graves' ophthalmopathy and Graves' hyperthyroidism (dated by TCRdb to 2017 to 2018). About the full investigation: Peripheral blood was collected at initial diagnosis, prior to any treatment. To explore V-J signatures that distinguish ophthalmopathy from hyperthyroidism, a discovery set of more than 90 patients was enrolled, made up of roughly 41 with ophthalmopathy and under 65 with stable hyperthyroidism. In total, around 140 blood samples were TCR-sequenced: some 43 ophthalmopathy, 75 hyperthyroidism and about 17 hyperthyroidism-to-ophthalmopathy patients. The 85 to 100 discovery patients were randomly split 7:3 into training and test sets. The independent validation cohort included approximately 19 hyperthyroidism patients plus 17 patients who later progressed from hyperthyroidism to ophthalmopathy. In over 5 hyperthyroidism patients, the T-cell repertoire of thyroid tissue was compared with the T-cell repertoire of blood. Following sampling, methimazole starting at 30 mg daily was administered to hyperthyroidism patients, and high-dose intravenous methylprednisolone was administered to ophthalmopathy patients. The study used TCR beta repertoire signatures to distinguish Graves' ophthalmopathy from Graves' hyperthyroidism and to predict progression to ophthalmopathy. Results the study describes overall, beyond this receptor: Most of the expanded thyroid clonotypes with a frequency above 0.001 were also detected in blood, and it was suggested that the thyroid immune response may be reflected by blood repertoires. Sample size was not predetermined statistically, and investigators were not blinded to group allocation. In cross-validation, the 13-signature model distinguished ophthalmopathy from stable hyperthyroidism with nearly 90% sensitivity and approximately 81% specificity, and in the test set the corresponding values were 80% and 75%. In validation, the model predicted ophthalmopathy progression with over 60% sensitivity and approximately 75% specificity; about a dozen predicted patients were CT-confirmed with GO in a median of roughly 6.8 months.

Ophthalmopathy patients were characterized by moderately to severely active disease, a Clinical Activity Score of at least 3, a NOSPECS grade of at least 4, and a disease duration under 3 months. Patients were excluded if they had other autoimmune diseases, uncontrolled infections, pregnancy or lactation. Diagnosis was based on clinical symptoms, serum thyroxine, TRAb, thyroid ultrasound and orbital computed tomography. PBMCs were isolated from about 9.1 ml of fresh peripheral blood by Ficoll-Paque density gradient centrifugation. Total RNA was extracted using Trizol reagent, and RNA quality was checked on an Agilent 2100 Bioanalyzer. For repertoire sequencing, the TCR beta CDR3 regions were amplified from RNA transcripts. HTBI primers and the Qiagen OneStep RT-PCR kit were used in a first-round RT-PCR, which was followed by a second-round multiplex PCR, size selection and purification. The libraries underwent paired-end sequencing with 100 bp reads on an Illumina HiSeq2000. The paper's data handling went like this. SOAPnuke was used for read processing, and reads with adapters, uncalled bases, a mean Phred below 15, or no exact constant-primer or identifier match were discarded. COPE v1.2.5 was used to merge the high-quality paired reads. Unique nucleotide sequences were defined as clonotypes and aligned to IMGT TRB V, D and J references using MiTCR v1.1. The analysis was limited to V-J combinations with a frequency above 0.0001, which together covered about 99% of repertoires. For each V-J combination, a TCR clonal expansion and chaos score was defined as F50 clonal expansion divided by the chaos observed in the TCRdist matrix. Welch's t-statistics and random forest were used to reduce features to about a dozen V-J combinations, which were fed into a naive Bayes classifier. The Morisita-Horn index was used to measure how similar the thyroid and blood repertoires were. The public reads were reanalyzed by TCRdb: fastp trimming at Q25, MiXCR alignment, in-frame beta chains only. Each CDR3 protein gets just one entry, which takes the most common genes and DNA from the rows behind it. TCRdb's processing, not the authors' own work, is the source of the V and J calls. This sample lists roughly 500,000 distinct CDR3 sequences; around an eighth were detected once. 8% to 10% of the sample comes from the top ten.

To note about this clonotype: Its antigen remains unidentified. The junction departs from the called germline gene at one end, perhaps through a read error.

Specimen: blood. This clonotype originated in a woman in her 30s with Graves' ophthalmopathy. Donor details come from another sample of the same person, matched by shared clones.

The nucleotides are TGTGCCTGGAGTTTCCGGGACTTCGGCAGGGATGGCTGCACCTTC. Translated, this is CAWSFRDFGRDGCTF. The chain is encoded by TRBV30 joined to TRBJ1-2; 5 matching bases give a weak D call of TRBD1. The CDR3 has 15 amino acids, counting the end cysteine and phenylalanine. Of the read, only the CDR3 DNA is kept; its 45 bases are in frame from base 1. Taken from the germline V gene (reference sequence), the CDR1 and CDR2 loops are GTSNPN and SVGIG.